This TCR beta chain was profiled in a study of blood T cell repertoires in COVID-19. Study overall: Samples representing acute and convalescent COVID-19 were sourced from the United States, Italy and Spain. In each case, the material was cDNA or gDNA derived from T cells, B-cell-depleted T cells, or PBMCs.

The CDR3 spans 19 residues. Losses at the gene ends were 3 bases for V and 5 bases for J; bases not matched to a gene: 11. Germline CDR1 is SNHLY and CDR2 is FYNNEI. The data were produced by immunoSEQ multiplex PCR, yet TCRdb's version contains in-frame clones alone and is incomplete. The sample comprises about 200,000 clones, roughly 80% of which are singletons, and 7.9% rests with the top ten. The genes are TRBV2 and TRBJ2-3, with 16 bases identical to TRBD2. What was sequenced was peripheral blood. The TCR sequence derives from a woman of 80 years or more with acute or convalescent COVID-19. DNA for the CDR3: TGTGCCAGCAGTGAGGGACTAGCGGGGGGGCCATGGTCTAGAGATACGCAGTATTTT. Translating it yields CASSEGLAGGPWSRDTQYF.